Shown below are 8 T cell receptor beta chains from a single sample sequenced in a study of beta chain features in type 1 diabetes. Findings of the study overall: Among patients with Type 1 diabetes, TCRB CDR3s were moderately but significantly shorter in every one of the four CD4+ subsets.

The investigators reverse transcribed all of the isolated RNA, so they sequenced expressed TCRB transcripts. Profiled with immunoSEQ multiplex PCR; TCRdb holds only in-frame clones, not every one. The repertoire holds some 120,000 clones, roughly a sixth seen once, with 2% to 3% in the top ten. These TCRs are of unknown antigen specificity. Source material: central memory CD4+ T cells from blood. Every receptor here comes from a man between 18 and 35 years old with type 1 diabetes.

This clone was found a few times. The rearrangement joins TRBV29-1 to TRBJ1-3, with 7 bases fitting TRBD1. The trim removed 7 bases at V and 0 bases at J, leaving 3 bases unmatched. The CDR3 sequence is 13 residues long. The germline V gene encodes CDR1 SQVTM and CDR2 ANQGSEA. CDR3 bases: TGCAGCGGGGGGGACAGCTCTGGAAACACCATATATTTT. Amino acids: CSGGDSSGNTIYF.

This clone was observed many times. The chain has TRBV30 and TRBJ2-6; D is unclear. Per germline, CDR1 GTSNPN and CDR2 SVGIG (reference sequence). The V end was cut by 7 bases, the J end by 2 bases, with 18 bases between. The CDR3 is 16 amino acids. The CDR3 nucleotides read TGTGCCTCGAGCCTCCACCGAGTGCCTGGGGCCAACGTCCTGACTTTC. Its protein product is CASSLHRVPGANVLTF.

This chain joins TRBV5-6 and TRBJ2-7; 7 nucleotides align to TRBD1. Germline V gene sequence: CDR1 SGHDT, CDR2 YYEEEE. The CDR3 has 15 amino acids. J was trimmed by 3 bases and V by 2 bases; bases with no gene match: 8. The CDR3 spells CASSFRTGLFYEQYF. The CDR3 nucleotides are TGTGCCAGCAGCTTCAGGACAGGCTTGTTCTACGAGCAGTACTTC.

This clone was recorded a few times. This rearrangement joins TRBV4-1 to TRBJ2-5; no firm D call. Germline CDR1 reads MGHRA; CDR2 reads YSYEKL. Trimming removed 5 bases from V and 1 base from J, with 11 bases in between. This CDR3 comprises 14 residues. The DNA of the CDR3 is TGCGCCAGCAGCGCTACGTGGAGCCAAGAGACCCAGTACTTC. It is translated as CASSATWSQETQYF.

Comments on this clone: A far bigger clonotype differs at one base, so this is likely a read error. Other DNA sequences in this sample translate to the same CDR3. The chain carries TRBV19 and TRBJ2-7; TRBD1 might be the D (6 bases). The CDR3 loop spans 13 amino acids. CDR1 is LNHDA, CDR2 SQIVND, per germline (reference sequence). V lost 6 bases, J lost 2 bases, and 11 bases lay in between. The CDR3 nucleotides read TGTGCCAGTAGAGCAGGACAGACCTACGAGCAGTACTTC. Its protein product is CASRAGQTYEQYF.

A few counts support this clone. This rearrangement joins TRBV29-1 to TRBJ1-4; D not certain. The CDR3 spans 12 residues. V was clipped by 4 bases and J by 7 bases, with 10 bases between them. Germline CDR1 is SQVTM and CDR2 is ANQGSEA. CDR3 sequence: CSVAGEGEKLFF. CDR3 nucleotides: TGCAGCGTTGCGGGTGAAGGTGAAAAACTGTTTTTT.

V and J are TRBV5-6 and TRBJ2-4; D is ambiguous. The V end was cut by 2 bases, the J end by 2 bases, with 8 bases between. The CDR3 sequence is 14 residues long. Germline V gene lookup returns CDR1 SGHDT and CDR2 YYEEEE. CDR3 loop: CASSFSGTKNIQYF. CDR3 DNA: TGTGCCAGCAGCTTTTCAGGAACCAAAAACATTCAGTACTTC.

CDR3 nucleotide sequence: TGTGCCAGCCACAGTAACGGGGGCCTTATTTACAATGAGCAGTTCTTC. It encodes CASHSNGGLIYNEQFF. The rearrangement joins TRBV19 to TRBJ2-1; D might be TRBD1 or TRBD2, each matching 6 bases. CDR3 length: 16 residues. V lost 9 bases, J lost 4 bases, and 22 bases lay in between. CDR1 and CDR2 from the germline V gene are LNHDA and SQIVND (reference sequence).